This T cell receptor beta chain was recovered during a study of control samples from healthy donors and cancer patients. CDR1 and CDR2 (germline): ENHRY, SYGVKD. The CDR3 spans 15 residues. J was trimmed by 7 bases and V by 4 bases; bases with no gene match: 8. Profiling relied on immunoSEQ multiplex PCR, and the TCRdb table lists in-frame clones only, not all of them. The top ten hold 8.5% to 9.5% of the sample, which has some 140,000 clones, around 85% seen once. The origin of this receptor is a woman in her 30s in good health. The sample was blood. The rearrangement joins TRBV10-3 to TRBJ2-2, with 8 bases aligning to TRBD1. CDR3 loop: CAISVVQGAGGELFF. In DNA, the CDR3 is TGTGCCATCAGTGTGGTCCAGGGGGCCGGCGGGGAGCTGTTTTTT.